Sequencing of this T cell receptor (beta chain) was carried out in a study of HIV-infected patients and healthy controls (dated by TCRdb to the mid-2010s). For context, the study as a whole: Whether deep TCR repertoire sequencing of small blood samples from HIV patients could capture immune perturbation and reconstitution was tested in the study. Broader findings and caveats from the paper: The dynamics of distinct T-cell subpopulations could not be separated, and sequencing depth was restricted, because whole blood was used. Slight age and sex profile differences between the study cohorts did not explain the observed diversity differences. The study did not determine donor HLA types. A major limit on how widely the findings apply, in the view of the authors, was that only sixteen HIV-infected individuals were processed. Healthy controls shared more CDR3s between individuals than HIV+ patients, by Jaccard index and by count of highly shared sequences. Oligoclonality may be reflected in the significantly higher mean Gini indices of HIV-infected repertoires compared with controls. HIV-associated CDR3s exhibited a significant reduction in frequency during therapy, whereas CMV-associated CDR3s exhibited no significant change, although the majority increased in frequency. Compared with untreated HIV+ repertoires, healthy control repertoires had roughly threefold more distinct CDR3s and higher Shannon diversity. Pairing of alpha and beta chains was not determined in the samples. Size-matched repertoire data did not replicate the apparent post-therapy recovery of the Gini index in HIV-infected patients. Alpha-chain CDR3s from MAIT cells appeared at high frequency in healthy controls but were severely depleted in HIV+ repertoires. Unequal numbers of distinct sequences between patients and controls complicated comparisons, and size-matching overweighted rare events from HIV-infected data. Eight alpha and eight beta V genes showed significantly different mean usage between HIV-infected patients and controls.

This clonotype has at least ten counts. The clone's antigen remains unknown. No per-base quality is available; no much larger clone lies one base away. Reverse transcription of approximately 500 ng RNA was performed with SuperScript III using primers directed against the alpha and beta constant regions. Separate libraries for the alpha and beta chains were generated through chain-specific third strand synthesis that incorporated multiplexing indices. In the protocol, all rearrangements within a chain were amplified with a single primer pair so that primer bias was avoided, and molecular barcodes were added to each cDNA molecule. Purified cDNA was joined by T4 RNA Ligase 1 to a 5' RACE adapter carrying a random hexamer and the SP2 sequencing primer site. The authors primed second strand synthesis from the SP2 site with Phusion polymerase and used slow temperature ramps to favor optimal annealing. Joined together, two random hexamer sequences that had both been added before amplification formed the 12-nucleotide barcode of each molecule. A short first PCR added P5 and P7 adapter elements plus a second index, followed by an approximately 25-cycle amplification PCR with P5s and P7 primers. In total the libraries went through around 26 PCR cycles, after which the libraries were quantified on a Qubit, sized on a Bioanalyzer, and diluted to 3 to 4 nM. Normalized libraries were sequenced on an Illumina MiSeq with 2 x 250 paired-end kits. Reverse transcription reactions underwent purification over MinElute columns, with elution into around 9.4 ul Tris-Cl. Adapter ligations ran for around 22 hours at 16 degrees C and were afterwards cleaned with AMPure XP beads at a 1:1 ratio. Under the source paper's analysis protocol: A modified Decombinator processed the demultiplexed FASTQ files and output V, J, insert and barcode information. Sequences that shared a barcode but differed from the dominant sequence were discarded as errors, and original cDNA molecules were estimated by counting barcodes clustered at Levenshtein distance 3. Downstream analyses used R packages ineq, vegan, igraph and RCytoscape, with IMGT nomenclature and CDR3 definitions. To avoid skew from clonal expansion, each TCR was counted once, and V gene usage was computed over distinct sequences. Unique CDR3 amino acid sequences within a donor were connected in similarity networks whenever two sequences differed by a single Levenshtein edit. In the repertoires, a search was made for a compiled set of published HIV-specific CDR3s (approximately 90 alpha, 700 or so beta) and CMV-specific CDR3s (about 13 alpha, some 250 beta). Lower sequence numbers were not the cause of the decreased diversity in patients, as random subsampling to size-matched repertoires showed. TCRdb trimmed public reads at Q25 via fastp, called clones via MiXCR and kept in-frame beta chains. Every CDR3 protein is listed once, alongside the most common genes and DNA of its rows. These V and J calls are TCRdb output, not the study's own analysis. The sample yields about 15,000 distinct CDR3 sequences; approximately 7% were counted once. The ten largest clonotypes hold under 9.5% of the sample.

Measured from the cysteine to the phenylalanine, the CDR3 is 15 residues long. Just CDR3 DNA is preserved here, 45 bases in frame from base 1. CDR1 and CDR2 (KGHSH, LQKENI) derive from the germline V gene. The V and J ends are trimmed by 1 base and 3 bases, leaving 12 bases between them. Whole blood was used without cell fractionation, so all unsorted peripheral T cells were reflected in the repertoire. As controls, around 11 uninfected healthy donors were sampled, and four of those donors gave samples twice, roughly three months apart. An approximately 2.6 ml sample of peripheral blood was drawn into Tempus tubes for RNA extraction. The TURBO-DNase kit was used to remove leftover genomic DNA, and GLOBINclear was used to deplete globin mRNA.

The sample taken for sequencing was blood. Recombination joined TRBV18 with TRBJ1-2; perhaps TRBD1 is the D gene, with 5 bases matching. The receptor's source is an adult in good health. The CDR3: CASSPRQGDDYGYTF. DNA sequence: TGTGCCAGCTCACCACGGCAAGGGGATGACTATGGCTACACCTTC.